The 20 T cell receptor beta chains listed next were all sequenced from one sample in a study of blood T cells in healthy people across ages. Sample-barcoded 5' priming and a J-beta primer mix drove a second PCR of about 7 to 11 cycles. A single record per CDR3 protein comes from TCRdb applying MiXCR to the 5' RACE reads. The data show about 1.1 million distinct CDR3 sequences, around two fifths seen once. The specimen sequenced was blood. These receptor sequences come from a man younger than 35 in good health.

This clonotype has only a few counts. The CDR3 nucleotides are TGTGCCAGCAGCTTAGCCTCCGTGAGGGTCCTGGACACTGAAGCTTTCTTT. Its translation is CASSLASVRVLDTEAFF. The chain recombines TRBV11-2 with TRBJ1-1; D uncertain. CDR1 and CDR2 (germline): SGHAT, FQNNGV. V shed 1 base and J shed 3 bases, with 18 bases lying between them. CDR3 length equals 17 residues.

The J gene is TRBJ2-2, the V gene TRBV4-1; D gene unclear. CDR3 length: 14 amino acids. V lost 0 bases, J lost 5 bases, and 7 bases lay in between. The V gene's germline CDR1 is MGHRA and CDR2 YSYEKL. The CDR3 here is CASSQDRQTGELFF. The CDR3 region has the DNA TGCGCCAGCAGCCAAGACAGACAAACCGGGGAGCTGTTTTTT.

The table lists this clonotype with many counts. The genes are TRBV12-3 or TRBV12-4 and TRBJ1-6, with D possibly matching TRBD1 (5 bases). The CDR3 covers 13 residues. Trimming removed 8 bases at V and 4 bases at J, with 9 bases between. The CDR3 loop is CASRDGYNSPLHF. The CDR3 DNA sequence: TGTGCCAGCCGGGACGGATATAATTCACCCCTCCACTTT.

The chain couples TRBV6-1 to TRBJ1-1, with 10 bases lining up with TRBD1. The J segment lost 4 bases and the V segment lost 6 bases, leaving 17 bases of the junction unmatched. This CDR3 is built from 18 residues. Per the germline V gene, CDR1 is MNHNS and CDR2 is SASEGT. The DNA of the CDR3 is TGTGCCAGCAGAAATACTCGGGGGACAGGGGATAGGGGCACTGAAGCTTTCTTT. Its translation is CASRNTRGTGDRGTEAFF.

This chain joins TRBV7-6 and TRBJ2-1, with 13 positions matching TRBD2. With V trimmed by 5 bases and J by 3 bases, 4 bases remained unmatched. This CDR3 has 16 amino acids. Germline V lookup: CDR1 SGHVS, CDR2 FNYEAQ. The CDR3 loop is CASSDGTSGDYNEQFF. The DNA for the CDR3 is TGTGCCAGCAGCGACGGGACTAGCGGGGACTACAATGAGCAGTTCTTC.

This clonotype was seen repeatedly, ten times or more. The CDR3 DNA sequence: TGTGCCAGCAGTTTCTGGGGGACAGCTAACTATGGCTACACCTTC. Protein: CASSFWGTANYGYTF. V usage is TRBV28 and J usage is TRBJ1-2; 7 nucleotides align to TRBD1. The germline V gene has CDR1 MDHEN and CDR2 SYDVKM. V gave up 3 bases and J gave up 0 bases; unmatched junction bases: 4. The CDR3 extends over 15 amino acids.

In DNA, the CDR3 is TGTGCCATCAACGTCCTCAATAGCAATCAGCCCCAGCATTTT. It encodes CAINVLNSNQPQHF. This chain connects TRBV10-3 to TRBJ1-5; D remains unclear. CDR1 and CDR2 (germline): ENHRY, SYGVKD. V lost 7 bases to trimming and J lost 0 bases, with 10 bases between them. CDR3 length: 14 amino acids.

On this clonotype itself: Germline and junction disagree at one end, which may indicate a read error. The chain has TRBV15 and TRBJ2-1; the match to TRBD1 covers 8 bases. CDR1 is LNHNV and CDR2 is YYDKDF in the germline V gene (reference sequence). The CDR3 extends over 14 amino acids. CDR3 DNA: TGTGCCACCACCGGGACAGGCTTTTACAGTGAGCAGTTCTTC. Translation: CATTGTGFYSEQFF.

The chain combines TRBV6-6 with TRBJ1-2, with 9 bases identical to TRBD1. This CDR3 spans 16 amino acids. Germline V CDR1 and CDR2: MNHNY, SVGAGI (reference sequence). Trimming removed 0 bases from V and 5 bases from J; junction bases left unmatched: 7. The CDR3 DNA is TGTGCCAGCAGTTACTCTAAGACAGGGGGGAATTATGGCTACACCTTC. Its protein is CASSYSKTGGNYGYTF.

The chain recombines TRBV12-5 with TRBJ1-5; possibly TRBD1 for D (5 bases). The CDR3 sequence is 15 residues long. V was shortened by 5 bases and J by 5 bases, with 16 bases between the two germline ends. The germline V gene encodes CDR1 LGHNT and CDR2 FRNRAP. The CDR3 region has the DNA TGTGCTAGTGGTATAAGGACATTCCAACATCAGCCCCAGCATTTT. It specifies CASGIRTFQHQPQHF.

J is TRBJ2-2 and V is TRBV7-2, with unresolved D. The germline V and J ends were trimmed by 5 bases and 3 bases, with 4 bases remaining between them. Germline V gene lookup returns CDR1 SGHTA and CDR2 FQGNSA. This CDR3 contains 12 residues. CDR3 sequence reads: CASSDDTGELFF. For the CDR3, the DNA is TGTGCCAGCAGCGATGACACCGGGGAGCTGTTTTTT.

This clonotype has just a few counts. This chain joins TRBV12-3 or TRBV12-4 and TRBJ2-1, with 8 positions matching TRBD1. The length of the CDR3 is 16 residues. J lost 0 bases, V lost 5 bases, and 6 bases had no gene match. CDR3 sequence: CASSAGTGLSYNEQFF. In DNA form, the CDR3 reads TGTGCCAGCAGTGCCGGGACAGGACTCTCCTACAATGAGCAGTTCTTC.

The sample holds a few counts of this clonotype. The rearrangement joins TRBV14 to TRBJ2-1, with D tentatively TRBD1 (5 bases). The germline CDR1 and CDR2 sequences are SGHDN and FVKESK. The CDR3 runs to 15 residues. V lost 4 bases and J 7 bases, leaving 17 bases between the germline ends. This CDR3 reads CASSRQGKSWNEQFF. In nucleotides, the CDR3 is TGTGCCAGCAGCCGTCAGGGAAAGAGTTGGAATGAGCAGTTCTTC.

The chain has TRBV13 and TRBJ2-1; the D gene could be TRBD1 or TRBD2 (6 bases each). The J call may be incorrect, as the DNA end agrees better with TRBJ2-7. Per germline, CDR1 PRHDT and CDR2 FYEKMQ (reference sequence). The CDR3 loop spans 14 amino acids. The CDR3 coding sequence is TGTGCCAGCAGCTTAGCACCGCAGGGGACTGAGCAGTACTTC. Residues: CASSLAPQGTEQYF.

In this sample, this clonotype turned up a few times. The chain uses TRBV5-6 and TRBJ2-1; possible D gene TRBD1, 6 bases. Trimming stripped 4 bases from V and 5 bases from J, with 13 bases between. CDR1 and CDR2 from the germline V gene are SGHDT and YYEEEE. The CDR3 contains 14 residues. The CDR3 nucleotides are TGTGCCAGCAGCGGCGTGGACAGTCACAATGAGCAGTTCTTC. This sequence encodes CASSGVDSHNEQFF.

This clonotype was detected only a few times. This chain connects TRBV24-1 to TRBJ1-2; D unclear. Germline lookup yields CDR1 KGHDR and CDR2 SFDVKD. This CDR3 is 13 amino acids long. Deletions cut 4 bases from V and 6 bases from J, with 11 bases between. CDR3 loop: CATSDREIDGYTF. In DNA, the CDR3 is TGTGCCACCAGTGACCGGGAGATCGATGGCTACACCTTC.

This clonotype showed up just a few times. The gene calls are TRBV12-3 or TRBV12-4 and TRBJ2-5, with 7 bases matching TRBD1. The CDR3 sequence is 16 residues long. Unmatched junction bases numbered 12, after V lost 6 bases and J lost 2 bases. CDR3: CASSSRQGNRQETQYF. In nucleotides, the CDR3 is TGTGCCAGCAGCAGCAGACAGGGAAACCGTCAAGAGACCCAGTACTTC.

This rearrangement joins TRBV15 to TRBJ1-1; tentative D call: TRBD1 (6 bases). This CDR3 has 15 amino acids. The V and J ends lost 0 bases and 0 bases respectively, with 8 bases between them. CDR1 LNHNV and CDR2 YYDKDF come from the germline V gene (reference sequence). The CDR3 loop reads CATSRDRGMNTEAFF. CDR3 DNA sequence: TGTGCCACCAGCAGAGACAGGGGTATGAACACTGAAGCTTTCTTT.

This clonotype turned up a few times. The rearrangement uses TRBV12-3 or TRBV12-4 and TRBJ1-5, with TRBD1 matching over 7 bases. V was clipped by 6 bases and J by 1 base; unmatched bases: 9. The CDR3 length is 16 residues. CDR3 sequence: CASSRSAGGSNQPQHF. The CDR3 DNA reads TGTGCCAGCAGCCGCTCGGCAGGGGGGAGCAATCAGCCCCAGCATTTT.

This clonotype has just one count. The CDR3, as DNA: TGCAGTGCTAGAGCCCCGTTTGAGGGGGGGAACACTGAAGCTTTCTTT. Its protein is CSARAPFEGGNTEAFF. The chain carries TRBV20-1 and TRBJ1-1; D may be TRBD1 (6 bases). Trimming left V 1 base short and J 1 base short, with 16 bases between. Germline V gives CDR1 DFQATT, CDR2 SNEGSKA (reference sequence). CDR3 length: 16 residues.